One sample yielded the 9 T cell receptor beta chains listed below, sequenced in a study of blood T cell repertoires in COVID-19. Clones were sequenced by immunoSEQ multiplex PCR, and TCRdb holds only the in-frame ones, with some missing. The table records approximately 65,000 clones, approximately 95% of them present only once. The sequenced sample was peripheral blood. These receptor sequences come from a man in his 70s with active COVID-19.

The J gene is TRBJ1-2, the V gene TRBV7-9, with a possible D match to TRBD1 (5 bases). V lost 1 base to trimming and J lost 8 bases, with 17 bases between them. Per the germline V gene, CDR1 is SEHNR and CDR2 is FQNEAQ (reference sequence). The CDR3 spans 15 residues. DNA for the CDR3: TGTGCCAGCAGCTTAGGCGGCAGGGCGGCGTACGGCTACACCTTC. Translating it yields CASSLGGRAAYGYTF.

The V gene is TRBV6-5, the J gene TRBJ1-2; D ambiguous. The germline gives CDR1 MNHEY, CDR2 SVGAGI. The CDR3 contains 12 residues. The V end lost 8 bases, the J end lost 0 bases, and 7 bases lay between the germline ends. The CDR3 reads CASHGANYGYTF. In DNA, the CDR3 is TGTGCCAGCCACGGTGCTAACTATGGCTACACCTTC.

The chain employs TRBV7-9 and TRBJ2-1, with D possibly being TRBD1 (6 bases). From germline, CDR1 is SEHNR and CDR2 FQNEAQ (reference sequence). The CDR3 loop spans 13 amino acids. Trimming took 6 bases from V and 10 from J, leaving 16 bases between them. Written as DNA, the CDR3 is TGTGCCAGCAGGGATGGACAGCCTGCGGAGCAGTTCTTC. Residues: CASRDGQPAEQFF.

This clone has only one observation. The rearrangement links TRBV5-1 to TRBJ2-7; 7 bases match TRBD2. The CDR3 is made up of 13 amino acids. Germline-derived CDR1 and CDR2 are SGHRS and YFSETQ. V shed 0 bases, J shed 6 bases, and the junction held 3 bases outside the gene matches. CDR3 region: CASSLAWGGEQYV. Written as DNA, the CDR3 is TGCGCCAGCAGCTTGGCCTGGGGGGGCGAGCAGTACGTC.

The CDR3 spells CASSLPPQHPGHILNTEAFF. The DNA of the CDR3 is TGTGCCAGCAGCTTACCCCCGCAACATCCGGGACATATACTGAACACTGAAGCTTTCTTT. The genes are TRBV11-3 and TRBJ1-1; D might be TRBD1 (6 bases). The germline gives CDR1 SGHNT, CDR2 YENEEA. The V end lost 2 bases, the J end lost 0 bases, and 25 bases lay between the germline ends. The CDR3 totals 20 residues.

CDR3 nucleotides: TGTGCCAGCAGCTTAGATCCCCCTCTAGCGGGGGGTCCTCCGAATCGTCAGTTCTTC. Translation: CASSLDPPLAGGPPNRQFF. This sequence joins TRBV11-2 and TRBJ2-1, with 11 bases aligning to TRBD2. The CDR3 has 19 residues. J gave up 13 bases and V 0 bases, and 20 bases lay outside the gene matches. Per germline, CDR1 SGHAT and CDR2 FQNNGV.

This clone has a handful of counts. This CDR3 is also generated by other DNA sequences in the sample. The chain couples TRBV7-3 to TRBJ1-3; no definite D call. The CDR3 covers 13 residues. The germline V gene encodes CDR1 SGHTA and CDR2 FQGTGA. Between the trimmed V and J ends, which lost 5 bases and 2 bases, there was a span of 7 bases. CDR3 region: CASSEGTGNTIYF. The CDR3 nucleotides read TGTGCCAGCAGCGAGGGAACTGGAAACACCATATATTTT.

V gene TRBV19 combines with J gene TRBJ2-7, with TRBD1 identical over 8 bases. This CDR3 has 15 amino acids. From germline, CDR1 is LNHDA and CDR2 SQIVND (reference sequence). Trimming cost V 4 bases and J 3 bases; bases outside gene matches: 8. The CDR3 sequence is CASSKGQASGYEQYF. In DNA form, the CDR3 reads TGTGCCAGTAGTAAGGGACAGGCCAGTGGCTACGAGCAGTACTTC. The whole variable domain, filled in from reference TRBV19 and TRBJ2-7, reads DGGITQSPKYLFRKEGQNVTLSCEQNLNHDAMYWYRQDPGQGLRLIYYSQIVNDFQKGDIAEGYSVSREKKESFPLTVTSAQKNPTAFYLCASSKGQASGYEQYFGPGTRLTVT.

CDR3 residues: CASSHNRNQETQYF. CDR3 sequence (DNA): TGTGCCAGCAGCCACAACAGAAATCAAGAGACCCAGTACTTC. The chain joins TRBV3-1 (or the pseudogene TRBV3-2) to TRBJ2-5, with unresolved D. The V and J ends lost 3 bases and 2 bases respectively, with 10 bases between them. Germline V gives CDR1 LGHDT, CDR2 YNNKEL (reference sequence). There are 14 residues in the CDR3.